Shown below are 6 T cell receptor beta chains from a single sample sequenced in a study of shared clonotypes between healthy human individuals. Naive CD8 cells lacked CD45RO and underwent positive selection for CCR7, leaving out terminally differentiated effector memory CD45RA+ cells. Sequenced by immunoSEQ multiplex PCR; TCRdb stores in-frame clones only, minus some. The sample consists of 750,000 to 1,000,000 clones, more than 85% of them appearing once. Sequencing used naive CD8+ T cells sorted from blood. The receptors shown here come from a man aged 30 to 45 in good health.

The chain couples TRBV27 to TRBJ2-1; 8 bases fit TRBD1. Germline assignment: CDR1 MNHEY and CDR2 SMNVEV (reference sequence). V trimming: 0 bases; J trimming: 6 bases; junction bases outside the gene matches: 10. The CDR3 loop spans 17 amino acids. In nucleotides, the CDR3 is TGTGCCAGCAGTTTATCCTGGACAGGGTCGCTCATCAATGAGCAGTTCTTC. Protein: CASSLSWTGSLINEQFF.

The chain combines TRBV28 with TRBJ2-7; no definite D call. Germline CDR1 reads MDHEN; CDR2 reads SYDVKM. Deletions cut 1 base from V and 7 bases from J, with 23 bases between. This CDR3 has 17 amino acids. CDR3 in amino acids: CASSLSPFESSGDEQYF. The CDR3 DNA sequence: TGTGCCAGCAGTTTATCCCCGTTTGAGTCCTCAGGAGATGAGCAGTACTTC. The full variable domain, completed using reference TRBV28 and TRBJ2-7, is DVKVTQSSRYLVKRTGEKVFLECVQDMDHENMFWYRQDPGLGLRLIYFSYDVKMKEKGDIPEGYSVSREKKERFSLILESASTNQTSMYLCASSLSPFESSGDEQYFGPGTRLTVT.

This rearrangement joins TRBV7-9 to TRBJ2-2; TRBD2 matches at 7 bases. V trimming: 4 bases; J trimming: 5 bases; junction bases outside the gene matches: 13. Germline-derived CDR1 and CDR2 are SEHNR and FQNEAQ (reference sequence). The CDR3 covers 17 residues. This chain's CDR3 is CASSSPGSARGTGELFF. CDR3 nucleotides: TGTGCCAGCAGCTCCCCGGGCAGCGCGCGGGGGACCGGGGAGCTGTTTTTT.

CDR3 loop: CASSPPRGNEQYF. The CDR3 bases are TGTGCCAGCAGCCCTCCCAGGGGGAACGAGCAGTACTTC. V usage is TRBV7-9 and J usage is TRBJ2-7; 7 nucleotides match TRBD1. CDR3 size: 13 residues. Trimming at V came to 5 bases and at J to 5 bases, leaving 6 bases not matched to a gene. Germline lookup yields CDR1 SEHNR and CDR2 FQNEAQ (reference sequence). The full variable domain, with the rest looked up from reference TRBV7-9 and TRBJ2-7, is DTGVSQNPRHKITKRGQNVTFRCDPISEHNRLYWYRQTLGQGPEFLTYFQNEAQLEKSRLLSDRFSAERPKGSFSTLEIQRTEQGDSAMYLCASSPPRGNEQYFGPGTRLTVT.

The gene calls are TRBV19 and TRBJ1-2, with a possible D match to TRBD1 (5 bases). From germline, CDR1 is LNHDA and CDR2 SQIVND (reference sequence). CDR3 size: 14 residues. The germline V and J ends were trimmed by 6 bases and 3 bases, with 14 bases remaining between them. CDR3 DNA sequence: TGTGCCAGTAGCAGGGTCAGGGTCGACTATGGCTACACCTTC. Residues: CASSRVRVDYGYTF.

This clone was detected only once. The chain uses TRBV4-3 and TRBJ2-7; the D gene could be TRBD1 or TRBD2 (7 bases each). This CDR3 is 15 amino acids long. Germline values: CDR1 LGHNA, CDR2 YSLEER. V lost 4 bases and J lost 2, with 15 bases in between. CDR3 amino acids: CASSPGGGWTYEQYF. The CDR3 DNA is TGCGCCAGCAGCCCAGGGGGGGGTTGGACCTACGAGCAGTACTTC.